This T cell receptor beta chain derives from a study of CD8 T cells in Susac syndrome. The V gene's germline CDR1 is MNHEY and CDR2 SMNVEV (reference sequence). There are 11 residues in the CDR3. An amount of RNA that ranged from roughly 0.5 to 1 ug was reverse transcribed with random hexamers. A single record per CDR3 protein comes from TCRdb applying MiXCR to the immunoSEQ multiplex PCR reads. The table records about 110,000 distinct CDR3 sequences, around 94% of them present only once. The sample consisted of CD8+ T cells from PBMCs. This chain uses TRBV27 with TRBJ1-2, with D unclear. This clonotype was sampled from a human donor with Susac syndrome. CDR3 DNA: TGTGCTACCTCGGGAGCGGCTGGCTACACCTTC. It encodes CATSGAAGYTF.